This T cell receptor beta chain was sequenced for a study of shared clonotypes between healthy human individuals. For this clone: Its antigen is unidentified.

The CDR3 contains 15 residues. V dropped 1 base and J dropped 6 bases, with 14 bases sitting between them. Per the germline V gene, CDR1 is SGHVS and CDR2 is FQNEAQ. The authors loaded roughly 200 ng DNA, about 30,000 T cell genomes, into sorted-subset replicate PCRs. In the study's own analysis: ImmunoSEQ supplied junction-only sequences lacking quality scores, so filtering was different. This table comes from immunoSEQ multiplex PCR, and its TCRdb copy is limited to in-frame clones, with some not included. That table furnishes V, J and clone size, whereas the DNA furnished D and trimming. This sample has over 2,000,000 clones; approximately 92% occur once, and the top ten carry more than 1.5%. In the naive CD8 group, cells lacked CD45RO and were positively selected for CCR7, so terminally differentiated effector memory CD45RA+ cells were left out. Study results and limitations: Four donors had 5% to 6% of their naive CD4 clonotypes in common. Incomplete sequencing of sorted subsets was indicated by rarefaction despite large depth.

Material: naive CD8+ T cells from PBMCs. The sequence came from a man aged 18 to 30 in good health. Some clones in this sample may be carry-over from other donors' samples. V gene TRBV7-8 combines with J gene TRBJ2-3; unclear D gene. The CDR3 loop reads CASSLEILDGDTQYF. The CDR3 DNA reads TGTGCCAGCAGCTTAGAAATCTTGGATGGGGATACGCAGTATTTT.